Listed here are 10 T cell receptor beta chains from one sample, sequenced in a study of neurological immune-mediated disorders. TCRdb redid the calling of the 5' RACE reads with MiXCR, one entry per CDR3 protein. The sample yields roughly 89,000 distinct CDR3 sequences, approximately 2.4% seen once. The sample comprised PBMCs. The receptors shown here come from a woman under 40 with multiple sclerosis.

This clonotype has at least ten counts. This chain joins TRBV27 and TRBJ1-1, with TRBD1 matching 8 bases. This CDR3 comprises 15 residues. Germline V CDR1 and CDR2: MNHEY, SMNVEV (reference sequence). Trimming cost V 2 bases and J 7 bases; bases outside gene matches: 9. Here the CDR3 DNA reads TGTGCCAGCAGTTTAGGCCCGGGACAGGCTTTTGAAGCTTTCTTT. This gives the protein CASSLGPGQAFEAFF.

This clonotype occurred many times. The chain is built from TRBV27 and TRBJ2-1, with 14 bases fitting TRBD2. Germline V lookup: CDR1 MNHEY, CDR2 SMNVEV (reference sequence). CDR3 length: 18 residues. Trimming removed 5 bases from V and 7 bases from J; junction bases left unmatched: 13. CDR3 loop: CASSIPPTSGRAGNEQFF. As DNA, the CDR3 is TGTGCCAGCAGTATCCCCCCGACTAGCGGGAGGGCCGGGAATGAGCAGTTCTTC.

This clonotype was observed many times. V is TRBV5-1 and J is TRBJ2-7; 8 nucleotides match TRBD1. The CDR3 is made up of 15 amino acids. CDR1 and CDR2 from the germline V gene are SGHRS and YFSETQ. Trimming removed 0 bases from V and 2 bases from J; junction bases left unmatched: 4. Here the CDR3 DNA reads TGCGCCAGCAGCTTGGGACAGGGGATTACCTACGAGCAGTACTTC. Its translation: CASSLGQGITYEQYF.

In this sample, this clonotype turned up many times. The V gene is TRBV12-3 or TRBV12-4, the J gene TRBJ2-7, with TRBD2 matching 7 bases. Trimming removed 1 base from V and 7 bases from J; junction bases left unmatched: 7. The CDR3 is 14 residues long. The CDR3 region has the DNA TGTGCCAGCAGTTTAGGCGGGAGCGTTGAAGAGCAGTACTTC. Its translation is CASSLGGSVEEQYF.

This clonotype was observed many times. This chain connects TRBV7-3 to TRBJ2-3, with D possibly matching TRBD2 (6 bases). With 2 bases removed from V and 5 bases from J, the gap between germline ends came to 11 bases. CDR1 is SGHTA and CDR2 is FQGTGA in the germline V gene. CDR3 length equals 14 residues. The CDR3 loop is CASSLGQGGDTQYF. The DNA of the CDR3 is TGTGCCAGCAGCTTAGGGCAGGGAGGAGATACGCAGTATTTT.

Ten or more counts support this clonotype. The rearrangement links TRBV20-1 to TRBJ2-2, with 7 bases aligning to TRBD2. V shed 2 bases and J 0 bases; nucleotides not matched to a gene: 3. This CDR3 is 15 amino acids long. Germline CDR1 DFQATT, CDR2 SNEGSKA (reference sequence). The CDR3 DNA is TGCAGTGCTAGAAAAGCGGGATCGAACACCGGGGAGCTGTTTTTT. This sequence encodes CSARKAGSNTGELFF.

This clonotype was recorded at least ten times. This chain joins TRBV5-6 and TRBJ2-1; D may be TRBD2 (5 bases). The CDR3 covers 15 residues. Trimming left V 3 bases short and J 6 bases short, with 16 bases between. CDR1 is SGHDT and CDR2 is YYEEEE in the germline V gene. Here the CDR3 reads CASSWRLTWVNEQFF. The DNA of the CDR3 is TGTGCCAGCAGCTGGAGACTAACGTGGGTCAATGAGCAGTTCTTC.

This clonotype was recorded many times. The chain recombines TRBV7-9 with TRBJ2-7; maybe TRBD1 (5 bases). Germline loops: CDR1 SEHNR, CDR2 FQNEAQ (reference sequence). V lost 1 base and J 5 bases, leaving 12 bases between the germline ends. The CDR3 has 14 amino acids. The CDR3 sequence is CASSLVGQSHEQYF. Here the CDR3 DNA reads TGTGCCAGCAGCTTAGTGGGGCAGTCCCACGAGCAGTACTTC.

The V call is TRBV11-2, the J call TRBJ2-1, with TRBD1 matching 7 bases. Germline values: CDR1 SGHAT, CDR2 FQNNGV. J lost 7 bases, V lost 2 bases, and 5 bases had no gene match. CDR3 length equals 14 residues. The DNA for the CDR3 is TGTGCCAGCAGCTTAAGGGGGCTGGTAAATGAGCAGTTCTTC. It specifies CASSLRGLVNEQFF.

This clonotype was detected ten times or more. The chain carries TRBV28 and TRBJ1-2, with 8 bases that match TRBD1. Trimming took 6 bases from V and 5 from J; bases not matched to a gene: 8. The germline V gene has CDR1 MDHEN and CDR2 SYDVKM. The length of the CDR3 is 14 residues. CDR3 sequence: CASRELTGEYGYTF. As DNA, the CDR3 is TGTGCCAGCAGAGAATTGACAGGGGAGTATGGCTACACCTTC.